This paragraph covers one T cell receptor beta chain sequence. The antigen is unknown. The data stem from a study of blood T cells in healthy people across ages. Combining a sample-barcoded 5' primer with a J-beta primer mix, a second PCR ran for 7 to 11 cycles. In TCRdb, the 5' RACE reads were re-called with MiXCR into one record per CDR3 protein. The table has 920,000 or so distinct CDR3 sequences, 35% to 55% seen once. Caucasian individuals from Russia who were healthy and aged 6 to 90 acted as donors. Each donor's blood draw was approximately 10 milliliters of peripheral blood. General study findings and limits: Aged donors had fewer naive CD4+ cells and lower diversity than long-lived donors.

V dropped 4 bases and J dropped 0 bases, with 19 bases sitting between them. Germline CDR1 and CDR2: SQVTM and ANQGSEA. The CDR3 extends over 17 amino acids. This clonotype originated in a woman in her sixties or seventies in good health. The sequencing sample was made of blood. This chain uses TRBV29-1 with TRBJ2-1; no reliable D call. CDR3 coding DNA: TGCAGCGTTGTTTTCCAGTCCCTAGACGCCTCCTACAATGAGCAGTTCTTC. This sequence encodes CSVVFQSLDASYNEQFF.